This entry lists 20 T cell receptor beta chains sequenced from one sample in a study of cytotoxic CD8 clonotypes in ibrutinib-treated CLL. Produced via immunoSEQ multiplex PCR; TCRdb's table is partial and in-frame only. The table has 40,000 to 60,000 clones, around 53% seen once. The sample was PBMCs, taken after 12 months of ibrutinib treatment. The source is a human donor with chronic lymphocytic leukemia.

This clone has more than one count but fewer than ten. V usage is TRBV15 and J usage is TRBJ2-1, with D unresolved. There are 19 residues in the CDR3. Germline V gene data show CDR1 as LNHNV and CDR2 as YYDKDF (reference sequence). Trimming took 5 bases from V and 4 from J, leaving 27 bases between them. The CDR3 here is CATSETKPSRQPRYNEQFF. CDR3 in DNA: TGTGCCACCAGCGAGACAAAACCGAGCCGTCAACCCCGGTACAATGAGCAGTTCTTC.

This clone was detected once. The rearrangement links TRBV7-9 to TRBJ2-5; D remains ambiguous. This CDR3 contains 12 residues. V was trimmed by 1 base and J by 5 bases, leaving 5 bases between them. CDR1 and CDR2 from the germline V gene are SEHNR and FQNEAQ (reference sequence). DNA for the CDR3: TGTGCCAGCAGCTTAGTTGGGGAGACCCAGTACTTC. Amino acid sequence: CASSLVGETQYF. Together with reference TRBV7-9 and TRBJ2-5, the CDR3 gives the full variable domain: DTGVSQNPRHKITKRGQNVTFRCDPISEHNRLYWYRQTLGQGPEFLTYFQNEAQLEKSRLLSDRFSAERPKGSFSTLEIQRTEQGDSAMYLCASSLVGETQYFGPGTRLLVL.

This clone was counted only a few times. The V call is TRBV5-1, the J call TRBJ2-5, with D uncertain. This CDR3 spans 13 amino acids. The ends were cut back, 0 bases at V and 5 bases at J, with 8 bases in the middle. CDR1 is SGHRS, CDR2 YFSETQ, per germline. DNA for the CDR3: TGCGCCAGCAGCTTGGAGCGTTGGGAGACCCAGTACTTC. Amino acid sequence: CASSLERWETQYF.

The chain uses TRBV18 and TRBJ1-1, with 8 bases aligning to TRBD1. The CDR3 runs 16 residues. CDR1 and CDR2 (germline): KGHSH, LQKENI. V dropped 0 bases and J dropped 5; count of bases not matched to a gene: 8. CDR3 protein: CASSPPQGAGGTEAFF. CDR3 nucleotides: TGTGCCAGCTCACCACCCCAGGGGGCGGGTGGAACTGAAGCTTTCTTT.

V gene TRBV7-3 combines with J gene TRBJ2-3; TRBD2 aligns across 9 bases. J lost 3 bases, V lost 2 bases, and 3 bases had no gene match. Germline lookup yields CDR1 SGHTA and CDR2 FQGTGA. The CDR3 consists of 15 residues. The CDR3 loop is CASSLASGKTDTQYF. The CDR3 DNA follows: TGTGCCAGCAGCTTAGCTAGCGGGAAAACAGATACGCAGTATTTT. The entire variable domain, with the rest obtained from reference TRBV7-3 and TRBJ2-3, is as follows: GAGVSQTPSNKVTEKGKYVELRCDPISGHTALYWYRQSLGQGPEFLIYFQGTGAADDSGLPNDRFFAVRPEGSVSTLKIQRTERGDSAVYLCASSLASGKTDTQYFGPGTRLTVL.

The V gene is TRBV5-1, the J gene TRBJ1-2; a weak D match, TRBD1 (5 bases). CDR1 and CDR2 (germline): SGHRS, YFSETQ. Trimming took 5 bases from V and 9 from J, leaving 29 bases between them. This CDR3 comprises 17 residues. CDR3 bases: TGCGCCAGCAGTTCCCAGGCTACCGGGACGGTTGCTATGCGCTACACCTTC. Residues: CASSSQATGTVAMRYTF.

The chain employs TRBV9 and TRBJ1-2; D uncertain. Trimming pared 0 bases from V and 8 bases from J, leaving 14 bases between. The CDR3 covers 14 residues. In germline, CDR1 is SGDLS, CDR2 YYNGEE. The CDR3 region has the DNA TGTGCCAGCAGCGTAGAGGTGGGTAGCAGAGGCTACACCTTC. This codes for CASSVEVGSRGYTF.

The chain couples TRBV29-1 to TRBJ2-3, with D unresolved. The CDR3 contains 12 residues. Germline CDR1 reads SQVTM; CDR2 reads ANQGSEA. V dropped 4 bases and J dropped 1 base, with 6 bases sitting between them. In DNA, the CDR3 is TGCAGCGTTGGACCCCGCACAGATACGCAGTATTTT. Protein sequence: CSVGPRTDTQYF.

This clone was picked up a small number of times. The chain has TRBV15 and TRBJ1-2; TRBD1 matches 7 bases. This CDR3 is 14 amino acids long. Germline V gene data show CDR1 as LNHNV and CDR2 as YYDKDF (reference sequence). With 4 bases clipped from V and 8 bases from J, the junction kept 10 bases outside the gene matches. The CDR3 loop reads CATSIRTTGSGYTF. In DNA form, the CDR3 reads TGTGCCACCAGCATTAGAACGACAGGGAGCGGCTACACCTTC.

The chain has TRBV18 and TRBJ2-1; no reliable D call. Per the germline V gene, CDR1 is KGHSH and CDR2 is LQKENI. Trimming stripped 3 bases from V and 8 bases from J, with 17 bases between. The CDR3 is made up of 15 amino acids. The CDR3 sequence is CASSPPAKRSDEQFF. The CDR3, as DNA: TGTGCCAGCTCACCCCCGGCTAAAAGGTCCGATGAGCAGTTCTTC.

The J gene is TRBJ2-1, the V gene TRBV30, with TRBD2 as a possible D gene (5 bases). The germline V gene has CDR1 GTSNPN and CDR2 SVGIG (reference sequence). V dropped 2 bases and J dropped 2 bases, with 13 bases sitting between them. The CDR3 is 15 amino acids. CDR3 DNA sequence: TGTGCCTGGAGTCTAGCAGGCGCCACCTACAATGAGCAGTTCTTC. The encoded protein is CAWSLAGATYNEQFF.

V usage is TRBV7-9 and J usage is TRBJ2-3; D is uncertain. Germline loops: CDR1 SEHNR, CDR2 FQNEAQ (reference sequence). Trimming stripped 3 bases from V and 2 bases from J, with 9 bases between. The CDR3 runs to 14 residues. The CDR3: CASSFRAYTDTQYF. In DNA form, the CDR3 reads TGTGCCAGCAGCTTCCGGGCCTACACAGATACGCAGTATTTT.

The chain links TRBV6-8 to TRBJ1-5; no firm D call. The germline V gene encodes CDR1 MNHGY and CDR2 SAAAGT. V was clipped by 0 bases and J by 1 base, with 7 bases between them. The CDR3 consists of 15 residues. The CDR3 loop is CASSYSLGSNQPQHF. CDR3 DNA sequence: TGTGCCAGCAGTTACTCGTTAGGGAGCAATCAGCCCCAGCATTTT.

The V gene is TRBV30, the J gene TRBJ1-5; tentative D call: TRBD1 (6 bases). Germline values: CDR1 GTSNPN, CDR2 SVGIG (reference sequence). The CDR3 totals 17 residues. Trimming took 1 base from V and 2 from J, leaving 18 bases between them. CDR3 nucleotides: TGTGCCTGGAGTGCTGGGGGTACAGGGCTGGGCAATCAGCCCCAGCATTTT. It codes for CAWSAGGTGLGNQPQHF.

The genes are TRBV4-2 and TRBJ2-1; 10 positions match TRBD2. The CDR3 length is 16 residues. The J segment lost 8 bases and the V segment lost 1 base, leaving 8 bases of the junction unmatched. Germline lookup yields CDR1 LGHNA and CDR2 YNFKEQ. The CDR3 reads CASSQGASGSFDEQFF. The CDR3 DNA is TGTGCCAGCAGCCAAGGGGCTAGCGGGAGTTTCGATGAGCAGTTCTTC.

The J gene is TRBJ2-3, the V gene TRBV7-9; no reliable D call. This CDR3 contains 14 residues. V dropped 1 base and J dropped 4 bases, with 9 bases sitting between them. Germline CDR1 is SEHNR and CDR2 is FQNEAQ (reference sequence). CDR3 in amino acids: CASSLEGFPDTQYF. The CDR3 nucleotides are TGTGCCAGCAGCTTAGAAGGTTTCCCAGATACGCAGTATTTT. Variable domain in full (rest from reference TRBV7-9 and TRBJ2-3): DTGVSQNPRHKITKRGQNVTFRCDPISEHNRLYWYRQTLGQGPEFLTYFQNEAQLEKSRLLSDRFSAERPKGSFSTLEIQRTEQGDSAMYLCASSLEGFPDTQYFGPGTRLTVL.

This clone was seen once. Other nucleotide sequences from this sample produce the same CDR3. J is TRBJ2-5 and V is TRBV15; a possible D gene is TRBD2 (5 bases). V was trimmed by 0 bases and J by 2 bases, leaving 10 bases between them. The CDR3 loop spans 15 amino acids. CDR1 and CDR2 (germline): LNHNV, YYDKDF (reference sequence). The CDR3 nucleotides are TGTGCCACCAGCAGAGATCCCGGGAAGCAAGAGACCCAGTACTTC. This encodes CATSRDPGKQETQYF.

The genes are TRBV30 and TRBJ2-7; the match to TRBD2 covers 8 bases. The CDR3 is 14 residues long. Per germline, CDR1 GTSNPN and CDR2 SVGIG (reference sequence). Trimming took 1 base from V and 9 from J; bases not matched to a gene: 11. The chain's CDR3 is CAWSAGQGSGRQYF. In nucleotides, the CDR3 is TGTGCCTGGAGTGCAGGGCAGGGAAGCGGGAGGCAGTACTTC.

This CDR3 reads CASSAQGNSYNEQFF. The CDR3 region has the DNA TGTGCCAGCAGCGCCCAGGGGAACTCCTACAATGAGCAGTTCTTC. The gene calls are TRBV6-1 and TRBJ2-1, with D tentatively TRBD1 (6 bases). The CDR3 totals 15 residues. Germline assignment: CDR1 MNHNS and CDR2 SASEGT. V lost 6 bases and J lost 0, with 12 bases in between.

A remark on this clone: At one boundary the junction diverges from the germline segment, which might be a read error. V gene TRBV5-1 combines with J gene TRBJ2-7, with no clear D. The V gene's germline CDR1 is SGHRS and CDR2 YFSETQ. The length of the CDR3 is 12 residues. CDR3 in amino acids: CASSLATYEQYF. In DNA, the CDR3 is TGTGCCAGCAGCTTGGCCACCTACGAGCAGTACTTC.